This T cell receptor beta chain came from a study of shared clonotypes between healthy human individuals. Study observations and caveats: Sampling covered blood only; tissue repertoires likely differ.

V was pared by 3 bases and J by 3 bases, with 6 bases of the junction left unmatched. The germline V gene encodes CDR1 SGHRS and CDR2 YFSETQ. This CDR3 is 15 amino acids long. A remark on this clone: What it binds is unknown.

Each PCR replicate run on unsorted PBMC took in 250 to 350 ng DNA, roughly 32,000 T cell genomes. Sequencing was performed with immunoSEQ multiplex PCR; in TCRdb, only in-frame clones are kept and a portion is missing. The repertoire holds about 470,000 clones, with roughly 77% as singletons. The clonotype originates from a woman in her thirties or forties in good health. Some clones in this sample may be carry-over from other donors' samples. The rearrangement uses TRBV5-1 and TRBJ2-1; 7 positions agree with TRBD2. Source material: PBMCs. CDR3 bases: TGCGCCAGCAGCTCCCCGGGAGGCAGCTACAATGAGCAGTTCTTC. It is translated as CASSSPGGSYNEQFF.